The 20 T cell receptor beta chains reported below all come from one sample, sequenced in a study of blood T cell repertoires in COVID-19. The protocol was immunoSEQ multiplex PCR, while the TCRdb copy is restricted to in-frame clones and leaves out a portion. Of roughly 190,000 clones listed, about four fifths are singletons. The specimen sequenced was peripheral blood. These receptors originate from a woman aged 40 to 49 with COVID-19, enrolled during active disease.

J is TRBJ2-1 and V is TRBV19; 7 nucleotides agree with TRBD2. CDR1 and CDR2 from the germline V gene are LNHDA and SQIVND (reference sequence). V trimming: 5 bases; J trimming: 10 bases; junction bases outside the gene matches: 2. The CDR3 consists of 11 residues. The CDR3 region has the DNA TGTGCCAGTAGTTTGGGGGGGGAGCAGTTCTTC. It is translated as CASSLGGEQFF.

This rearrangement joins TRBV13 to TRBJ2-3; 9 nucleotides align to TRBD1. The CDR3 is made up of 16 amino acids. With V trimmed by 5 bases and J by 0 bases, 6 bases remained unmatched. Germline assignment: CDR1 PRHDT and CDR2 FYEKMQ (reference sequence). CDR3 in DNA: TGTGCCAGCAGCCAACTGGGGACAGGGAGCACAGATACGCAGTATTTT. Its translation: CASSQLGTGSTDTQYF.

The genes are TRBV6-5 and TRBJ1-6; a possible D gene is TRBD1 (6 bases). The germline V gene encodes CDR1 MNHEY and CDR2 SVGAGI. Trimming took off 8 bases at V and 8 bases at J, with 16 bases between the two ends. The CDR3 loop spans 14 amino acids. The CDR3: CASGGGPWDSPLHF. For the CDR3, the DNA is TGTGCCAGCGGGGGGGGCCCGTGGGATTCACCCCTCCACTTT.

The chain has TRBV30 and TRBJ2-1; 9 bases map to TRBD2. V shed 0 bases and J 8 bases; nucleotides not matched to a gene: 8. Germline loops: CDR1 GTSNPN, CDR2 SVGIG (reference sequence). This CDR3 has 15 amino acids. CDR3 sequence (DNA): TGTGCCTGGAGTGTACTTAAGCGGGGGGCCCATGAGCAGTTCTTC. It codes for CAWSVLKRGAHEQFF.

The chain links TRBV7-3 to TRBJ1-2, with D perhaps TRBD1 (5 bases). Trimming shortened V by 4 bases and J by 7 bases, and 19 bases separated the two germline ends. Germline V gives CDR1 SGHTA, CDR2 FQGTGA. The CDR3 runs to 15 residues. For the CDR3, the DNA is TGTGCCAGCAGCTCTTCAGGGATCCCGGCAGCTGGCTACACCTTC. Translated: CASSSSGIPAAGYTF.

The CDR3 coding sequence is TGTGCCAGTAGTGGCCGGGAAACTTATAATTCACCCCTCCACTTT. Its translation is CASSGRETYNSPLHF. V gene TRBV19 combines with J gene TRBJ1-6; D unresolved. The CDR3 has 15 residues. V was shortened by 5 bases and J by 4 bases, with 12 bases between the two germline ends. Germline CDR1 and CDR2: LNHDA and SQIVND (reference sequence).

V usage is TRBV9 and J usage is TRBJ2-2; D gene ambiguous. The V end was cut by 0 bases, the J end by 5 bases, with 20 bases between. This CDR3 contains 18 residues. In germline, CDR1 is SGDLS, CDR2 YYNGEE. The CDR3 nucleotides are TGTGCCAGCAGCGTAGCTACTCCAACTAAATCGGAGACCGGGGAGCTGTTTTTT. Its translation is CASSVATPTKSETGELFF.

The V gene is TRBV9, the J gene TRBJ2-3; the match to TRBD2 covers 10 bases. Germline CDR1 is SGDLS and CDR2 is YYNGEE. The CDR3 runs 15 residues. The V and J ends lost 4 bases and 4 bases, in that order; junction bases with no gene match: 6. CDR3 residues: CASSQREGSADTQYF. CDR3 bases: TGTGCCAGCAGCCAGCGGGAGGGGTCCGCAGATACGCAGTATTTT.

This clone was observed once. The V gene is TRBV7-9, the J gene TRBJ1-6, with D perhaps matching TRBD1 (5 bases). Trimming left V 4 bases short and J 8 bases short, with 15 bases between. The CDR3 extends over 15 amino acids. Per germline, CDR1 SEHNR and CDR2 FQNEAQ (reference sequence). The DNA of the CDR3 is TGTGCCAGCAGCTATGCCGGGACTAGGTATTCACCCCTCCACTTT. Protein: CASSYAGTRYSPLHF.

With respect to this clone: At one boundary the junction diverges from the germline segment, which might be a read error. The chain combines TRBV7-9 with TRBJ2-2; 11 bases match TRBD2. CDR1 and CDR2 (germline): SEHNR, FQNEAQ (reference sequence). CDR3 length equals 17 residues. CDR3 sequence (DNA): TGTGCCAGCAGCTTCTCGACTAGCGGGACGAAAACCGGGGAGCTGTTTTTT. It codes for CASSFSTSGTKTGELFF.

The chain has TRBV23-1 and TRBJ2-3; maybe TRBD2 (5 bases). TRBV23-1 qualifies as an ORF whose function is uncertain. The CDR3 totals 15 residues. Trimming cost V 7 bases and J 6 bases, with 20 bases left between them. The CDR3: CASTRTEGYQDTQYF. In nucleotides, the CDR3 is TGCGCCAGCACTAGGACCGAGGGCTACCAGGATACGCAGTATTTT.

V and J are TRBV12-3 or TRBV12-4 and TRBJ2-5; possibly TRBD1 for D (5 bases). This CDR3 spans 13 amino acids. The V and J ends lost 4 bases and 4 bases respectively, with 10 bases between them. This chain's CDR3 is CASSSLGAETQYF. CDR3 coding DNA: TGTGCCAGCAGTTCGCTAGGGGCAGAGACCCAGTACTTC.

The genes are TRBV19 and TRBJ1-1, with D possibly TRBD1 on 6 matching bases. Germline-derived CDR1 and CDR2 are LNHDA and SQIVND (reference sequence). The CDR3 consists of 14 residues. Trimming took 1 base from V and 5 from J, leaving 11 bases between them. The CDR3 DNA is TGTGCCAGTAGTATAGCAGGTAGGGGGACTGAAGCTTTCTTT. Translating it yields CASSIAGRGTEAFF.

This rearrangement joins TRBV4-1 to TRBJ2-5; a weak D match, TRBD2 (6 bases). CDR1 and CDR2 from the germline V gene are MGHRA and YSYEKL. This CDR3 is built from 15 residues. Trimming pared 2 bases from V and 5 bases from J, leaving 15 bases between. For the CDR3, the DNA is TGCGCCAGCAGCCAAAACCGGGACTTTGGTGAGACCCAGTACTTC. Translating gives CASSQNRDFGETQYF.

The CDR3, as DNA: TGTGCCAGCAGCCAGACAGGGGGCGTTGGGGAGACCCAGTACTTC. This codes for CASSQTGGVGETQYF. The chain has TRBV7-3 and TRBJ2-5; 10 bases agree with TRBD1. The junction had 8 bases not matched to a gene; V was cut back by 5 bases and J by 5 bases. The CDR3 is 15 amino acids. The germline V gene encodes CDR1 SGHTA and CDR2 FQGTGA.

The V and J genes are TRBV4-2 and TRBJ2-7; maybe TRBD2 (6 bases). CDR3 length equals 16 residues. Germline V gives CDR1 LGHNA, CDR2 YNFKEQ. Trimming stripped 0 bases from V and 3 bases from J, with 15 bases between. CDR3 nucleotides: TGTGCCAGCAGCCAAGATTATCCGGGACTTAGCTACGAGCAGTACTTC. Translated, it gives CASSQDYPGLSYEQYF.

The chain has TRBV7-8 and TRBJ2-5; a possible D gene is TRBD2 (6 bases). Trimming left V 4 bases short and J 5 bases short, with 17 bases between. In germline, CDR1 is SGHVS, CDR2 FQNEAQ. The CDR3 runs to 15 residues. The CDR3 reads CASSYVGVAVETQYF. For the CDR3, the DNA is TGTGCCAGCAGCTACGTAGGGGTAGCGGTGGAGACCCAGTACTTC.

The rearrangement joins TRBV19 to TRBJ1-3; D gene ambiguous. The V end lost 6 bases, the J end lost 0 bases, and 12 bases lay between the germline ends. Germline V lookup: CDR1 LNHDA, CDR2 SQIVND (reference sequence). The CDR3 consists of 15 residues. This chain's CDR3 is CASSLHETSGNTIYF. CDR3 sequence (DNA): TGTGCCAGTAGCTTACACGAAACCTCTGGAAACACCATATATTTT.

This clone was found once. The gene calls are TRBV5-1 and TRBJ2-3; 10 nucleotides agree with TRBD1. Germline V gene sequence: CDR1 SGHRS, CDR2 YFSETQ. The ends lost 4 bases at V and 6 bases at J; junction bases unmatched: 8. This CDR3 has 15 residues. The CDR3, as DNA: TGCGCCAGCAGCAGACCGGGACAGGGGTCGGATACGCAGTATTTT. Protein product: CASSRPGQGSDTQYF.

In DNA form, the CDR3 reads TGTGCCAGCAGTACTAGGACTAGCGGGGGAAATGAGCAGTTCTTC. Protein product: CASSTRTSGGNEQFF. This chain links TRBV6-5 with TRBJ2-1; 13 bases align to TRBD2. The V and J ends lost 5 bases and 7 bases, in that order; junction bases with no gene match: 5. This CDR3 comprises 15 residues. Germline CDR1 and CDR2: MNHEY and SVGAGI.